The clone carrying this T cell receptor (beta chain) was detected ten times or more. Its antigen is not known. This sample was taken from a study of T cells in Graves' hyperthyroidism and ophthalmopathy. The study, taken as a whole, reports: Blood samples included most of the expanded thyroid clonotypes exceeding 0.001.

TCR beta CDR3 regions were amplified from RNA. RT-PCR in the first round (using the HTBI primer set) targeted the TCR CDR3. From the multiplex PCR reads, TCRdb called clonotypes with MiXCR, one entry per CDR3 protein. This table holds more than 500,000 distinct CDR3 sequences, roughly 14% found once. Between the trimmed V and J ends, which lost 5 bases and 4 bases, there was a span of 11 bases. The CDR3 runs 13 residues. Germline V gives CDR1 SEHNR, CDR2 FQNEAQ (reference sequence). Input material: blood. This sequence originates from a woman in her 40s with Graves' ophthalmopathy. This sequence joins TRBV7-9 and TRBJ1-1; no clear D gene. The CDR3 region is CASSPPWGTEAFF. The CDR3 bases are TGTGCCAGCAGCCCCCCGTGGGGCACTGAAGCTTTCTTT.